This T cell receptor (beta chain) was sequenced for a study of human T cells and chemical hapten exposure. Overall study results and limits: High-frequency TCRs, those above 1 in 1000, stayed the same after DPC sensitization.

Time point given: healthy volunteer bleed at 2 weeks. Total RNA was isolated from whole blood that had not been fractionated. As the library was built, unique molecular identifiers were attached to individual cDNA molecules. MiXCR was run by TCRdb on the RACE reads, yielding one entry per CDR3 protein. The table shows about 45,000 distinct CDR3 sequences, with roughly 4.5% occurring only once. Only a few counts were recorded for this clonotype. Antigen specificity is unknown. The germline gives CDR1 SGHDT, CDR2 YYEEEE. The CDR3 is 12 residues long. Trimming left V 2 bases short and J 1 base short, with 3 bases between.

The source of this sequence is a human donor in good health. Some clones in this sample may be carry-over from other donors' samples. Sequencing used whole blood. The chain joins TRBV5-6 to TRBJ1-1; no clear D. The CDR3 DNA reads TGTGCCAGCAGCTTCGGGAACACTGAAGCTTTCTTT. It encodes CASSFGNTEAFF.